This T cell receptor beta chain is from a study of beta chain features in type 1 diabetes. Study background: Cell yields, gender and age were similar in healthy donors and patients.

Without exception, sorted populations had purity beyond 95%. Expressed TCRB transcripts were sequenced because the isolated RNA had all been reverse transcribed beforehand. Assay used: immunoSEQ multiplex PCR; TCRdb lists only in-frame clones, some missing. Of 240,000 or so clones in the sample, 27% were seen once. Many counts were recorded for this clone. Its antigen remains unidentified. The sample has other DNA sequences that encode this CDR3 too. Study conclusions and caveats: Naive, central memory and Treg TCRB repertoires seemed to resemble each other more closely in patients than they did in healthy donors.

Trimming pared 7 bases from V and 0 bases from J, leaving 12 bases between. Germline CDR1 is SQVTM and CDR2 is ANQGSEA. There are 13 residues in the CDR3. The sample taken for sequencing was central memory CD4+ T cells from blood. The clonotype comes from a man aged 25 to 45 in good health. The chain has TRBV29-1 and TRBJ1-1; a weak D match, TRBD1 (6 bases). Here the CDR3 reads CSATGHLNTEAFF. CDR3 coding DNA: TGCAGCGCTACGGGACACCTGAACACTGAAGCTTTCTTT.